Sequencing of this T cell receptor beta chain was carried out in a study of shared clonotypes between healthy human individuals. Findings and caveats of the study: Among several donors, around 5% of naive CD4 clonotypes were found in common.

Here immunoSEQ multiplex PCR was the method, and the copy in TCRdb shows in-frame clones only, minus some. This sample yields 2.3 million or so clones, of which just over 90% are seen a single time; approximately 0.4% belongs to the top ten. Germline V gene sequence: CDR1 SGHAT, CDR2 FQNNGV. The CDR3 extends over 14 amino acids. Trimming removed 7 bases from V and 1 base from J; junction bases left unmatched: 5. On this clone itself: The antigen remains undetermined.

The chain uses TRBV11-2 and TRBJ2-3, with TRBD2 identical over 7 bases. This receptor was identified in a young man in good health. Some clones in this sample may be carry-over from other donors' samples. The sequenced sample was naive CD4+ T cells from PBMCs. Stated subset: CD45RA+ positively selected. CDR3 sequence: CASNGLAGTDTQYF. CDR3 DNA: TGTGCCAGCAATGGGCTAGCGGGCACAGATACGCAGTATTTT.